A selection of T cell receptor beta chains follows, all from one sample in a study of blood T cell repertoires in COVID-19. Generated by immunoSEQ multiplex PCR, the TCRdb table keeps only in-frame clones and is missing some. The table includes tens of thousands of clones, roughly 79% detected once. The sequenced sample was peripheral blood. These receptors were collected from a human donor in a cohort sampled during active COVID-19. The CDR3 runs from the conserved cysteine through the conserved F or W. The D gene is left open where the match is weak. Some rows mark clone size as missing; the rest say once, few, many or name a class of expanded clone.

d_call: TRBD2
v_call: TRBV28
j_call: TRBJ2-5
clone_size: once
cdr3_aa: CASSPAGTSGEETQYF
cdr3_nt: TGTGCCAGCAGTCCGGCCGGGACTAGCGGTGAAGAGACCCAGTACTTC

d_call: .
v_call: TRBV5-5
j_call: TRBJ2-2
clone_size: .
cdr3_aa: CASSTYTGELFF
cdr3_nt: TGTGCCAGCAGCACATACACCGGGGAGCTGTTTTTT

d_call: .
v_call: TRBV5-1
j_call: TRBJ2-1
clone_size: .
cdr3_aa: CASTTEGGSYNEQFF
cdr3_nt: TGCGCCAGCACCACGGAAGGAGGCTCCTACAATGAGCAGTTCTTC

d_call: TRBD1
v_call: TRBV2
j_call: TRBJ1-1
clone_size: .
cdr3_aa: CASTRQGRGVDTEAFF
cdr3_nt: TGTGCCAGCACCCGACAGGGCAGGGGGGTTGACACTGAAGCTTTCTTT

d_call: TRBD2
v_call: TRBV10-1
j_call: TRBJ2-5
clone_size: .
cdr3_aa: CASSEWTSGLETQYF
cdr3_nt: TGCGCCAGCAGTGAATGGACTAGCGGTCTGGAGACCCAGTACTTC

d_call: .
v_call: TRBV6-5
j_call: TRBJ2-4
clone_size: .
cdr3_aa: CAVTTGAKNIQYF
cdr3_nt: TGTGCCGTGACGACCGGGGCCAAAAACATTCAGTACTTC

d_call: .
v_call: TRBV4-2
j_call: TRBJ2-3
clone_size: .
cdr3_aa: CASSQADTQYF
cdr3_nt: TGTGCCAGCAGCCAAGCGGATACGCAGTATTTT

d_call: TRBD1
v_call: TRBV6-5
j_call: TRBJ2-1
clone_size: .
cdr3_aa: CASRSTGKDEQFF
cdr3_nt: TGTGCCAGCAGATCGACAGGGAAGGATGAGCAGTTCTTC

d_call: .
v_call: TRBV24-1
j_call: TRBJ1-1
clone_size: .
cdr3_aa: CATSDRETFGTEAFF
cdr3_nt: TGTGCCACCAGTGACCGGGAGACTTTTGGAACTGAAGCTTTCTTT

d_call: TRBD1
v_call: TRBV15
j_call: TRBJ1-6
clone_size: .
cdr3_aa: CATSRARDRASPLHF
cdr3_nt: TGTGCCACCAGCAGAGCCCGGGACAGGGCTTCACCCCTCCACTTT

d_call: TRBD2
v_call: TRBV6-2/TRBV6-3
j_call: TRBJ2-1
clone_size: .
cdr3_aa: CASSYSPVGGVYNEQFF
cdr3_nt: TGTGCCAGCAGTTACTCGCCAGTTGGGGGGGTATACAATGAGCAGTTCTTC

d_call: TRBD1
v_call: TRBV5-1
j_call: TRBJ2-7
clone_size: once
cdr3_aa: CASRPRDSTYEQYF
cdr3_nt: TGCGCCAGCAGACCAAGGGACAGCACCTACGAGCAGTACTTC

d_call: .
v_call: TRBV7-2
j_call: TRBJ2-7
clone_size: .
cdr3_aa: CASSPRVATRSSYEQYF
cdr3_nt: TGTGCCAGCAGCCCAAGGGTTGCGACTAGGAGCTCCTACGAGCAGTACTTC

d_call: TRBD2
v_call: TRBV7-4
j_call: TRBJ2-7
clone_size: .
cdr3_aa: CASSLAQGLAGGSYEQYF
cdr3_nt: TGTGCCAGCAGCTTAGCCCAGGGACTAGCGGGAGGAAGCTACGAGCAGTACTTC

d_call: TRBD2
v_call: TRBV20-1
j_call: TRBJ2-7
clone_size: once
cdr3_aa: CSASLGGRQNEQYF
cdr3_nt: TGCAGTGCTAGTTTGGGCGGGAGGCAAAACGAGCAGTACTTC

d_call: TRBD2
v_call: TRBV3-1/TRBV3-2
j_call: TRBJ2-4
clone_size: .
cdr3_aa: CASSRTSGGAKARNIQYF
cdr3_nt: TGTGCCAGCAGCCGGACTAGCGGGGGGGCCAAAGCAAGAAACATTCAGTACTTC

d_call: TRBD1
v_call: TRBV7-9
j_call: TRBJ1-4
clone_size: .
cdr3_aa: CASSRDRAGNEKLFF
cdr3_nt: TGTGCCAGCAGCCGGGACAGGGCGGGGAATGAAAAACTGTTTTTT

d_call: TRBD2
v_call: TRBV3-1/TRBV3-2
j_call: TRBJ2-3
clone_size: .
cdr3_aa: CASSQDNFLGLAGPTDTQYF
cdr3_nt: TGTGCCAGCAGCCAAGATAACTTTTTAGGACTAGCGGGACCAACAGATACGCAGTATTTT

d_call: .
v_call: TRBV19
j_call: TRBJ1-1
clone_size: .
cdr3_aa: CASNPRTANTEAFF
cdr3_nt: TGTGCCAGTAACCCCAGGACAGCGAACACTGAAGCTTTCTTT

d_call: .
v_call: TRBV12-3/TRBV12-4
j_call: TRBJ1-5
clone_size: .
cdr3_aa: CASRASSNQPQHF
cdr3_nt: TGTGCCAGCAGAGCTAGTAGCAATCAGCCCCAGCATTTT

d_call: .
v_call: TRBV2
j_call: TRBJ1-2
clone_size: .
cdr3_aa: CASSEWGQNYGYTF
cdr3_nt: TGTGCCAGCAGTGAGTGGGGGCAAAACTATGGCTACACCTTC

d_call: .
v_call: TRBV2
j_call: TRBJ1-4
clone_size: .
cdr3_aa: CASSKGRSGEKLFF
cdr3_nt: TGTGCCAGCAGTAAGGGCAGGAGCGGTGAAAAACTGTTTTTT

d_call: TRBD2
v_call: TRBV4-2
j_call: TRBJ2-5
clone_size: .
cdr3_aa: CASSHRTSGGQETQYF
cdr3_nt: TGTGCCAGCAGCCATCGGACTAGCGGGGGGCAAGAGACCCAGTACTTC

d_call: .
v_call: TRBV21-1
j_call: TRBJ2-3
clone_size: .
cdr3_aa: CASSPRLTGTTDTQYF
cdr3_nt: TGTGCCAGCAGCCCCCGACTTACAGGGACCACAGATACGCAGTATTTT

d_call: .
v_call: TRBV7-2
j_call: TRBJ2-5
clone_size: .
cdr3_aa: CASSLSGGQETQYF
cdr3_nt: TGTGCCAGCAGCTTATCCGGGGGCCAAGAGACCCAGTACTTC

d_call: .
v_call: TRBV28
j_call: TRBJ1-5
clone_size: few
cdr3_aa: CASKELGNQPQHF
cdr3_nt: TGTGCCAGCAAGGAGCTGGGCAATCAGCCCCAGCATTTT

d_call: TRBD2
v_call: TRBV6-4
j_call: TRBJ2-2
clone_size: .
cdr3_aa: CASTAGAGTGELFF
cdr3_nt: TGTGCCAGCACTGCGGGAGCGGGCACCGGGGAGCTGTTTTTT

d_call: TRBD2
v_call: TRBV11-2
j_call: TRBJ2-7
clone_size: .
cdr3_aa: CASSLDGAGVIRYEQYF
cdr3_nt: TGTGCCAGCAGCTTAGATGGCGCGGGGGTGATTCGGTACGAGCAGTACTTC

d_call: .
v_call: TRBV4-2
j_call: TRBJ2-1
clone_size: .
cdr3_aa: CASSQEGGWGTSYNEQFF
cdr3_nt: TGTGCCAGCAGCCAAGAGGGGGGATGGGGGACTTCCTACAATGAGCAGTTCTTC

d_call: .
v_call: TRBV12-3/TRBV12-4
j_call: TRBJ2-7
clone_size: .
cdr3_aa: CASSFSPSGEQYF
cdr3_nt: TGTGCCAGCAGTTTCTCGCCTTCCGGCGAGCAGTACTTC

d_call: .
v_call: TRBV5-4
j_call: TRBJ1-2
clone_size: .
cdr3_aa: CASSITGKPTYGYTF
cdr3_nt: TGTGCCAGCAGCATCACAGGGAAACCCACTTATGGCTACACCTTC

d_call: .
v_call: TRBV11-2
j_call: TRBJ1-2
clone_size: many
cdr3_aa: CASSLDTRQGYTF
cdr3_nt: TGTGCCAGCAGCTTAGATACTAGGCAGGGCTACACCTTC

d_call: .
v_call: TRBV7-9
j_call: TRBJ1-2
clone_size: .
cdr3_aa: CASSLIARGKAGYTF
cdr3_nt: TGTGCCAGCAGCTTAATTGCCAGGGGAAAGGCTGGCTACACCTTC

d_call: .
v_call: TRBV19
j_call: TRBJ1-1
clone_size: .
cdr3_aa: CASTHEGDTEAFF
cdr3_nt: TGTGCCAGTACTCACGAGGGGGACACTGAAGCTTTCTTT

d_call: TRBD1
v_call: TRBV5-1
j_call: TRBJ2-4
clone_size: .
cdr3_aa: CASSPGQGSDIQYF
cdr3_nt: TGCGCCAGCAGCCCGGGACAGGGTTCGGACATTCAGTACTTC

d_call: .
v_call: TRBV27
j_call: TRBJ1-1
clone_size: .
cdr3_aa: CASSLYPGVTEAFF
cdr3_nt: TGTGCCAGCAGTTTATACCCAGGGGTCACTGAAGCTTTCTTT

d_call: .
v_call: TRBV6-5
j_call: TRBJ1-1
clone_size: .
cdr3_aa: CASSPAGSNTEAFF
cdr3_nt: TGTGCCAGCAGCCCCGCAGGAAGCAACACTGAAGCTTTCTTT

d_call: .
v_call: TRBV7-9
j_call: TRBJ2-7
clone_size: .
cdr3_aa: CASSYGYRGYEQYF
cdr3_nt: TGTGCCAGCAGCTATGGCTACCGGGGATACGAGCAGTACTTC

d_call: TRBD2
v_call: TRBV15
j_call: TRBJ2-1
clone_size: .
cdr3_aa: CATSRGGLARREQFF
cdr3_nt: TGTGCCACCAGCAGAGGTGGACTAGCGAGAAGGGAGCAGTTCTTC

d_call: .
v_call: TRBV10-2
j_call: TRBJ1-1
clone_size: .
cdr3_aa: CASRAGTAVGGAFF
cdr3_nt: TGCGCCAGCAGAGCCGGGACGGCCGTAGGGGGAGCTTTCTTT

d_call: .
v_call: TRBV3-1/TRBV3-2
j_call: TRBJ1-3
clone_size: .
cdr3_aa: CASSQVQGSQSIYF
cdr3_nt: TGTGCCAGCAGCCAAGTACAGGGCAGCCAGTCCATATATTTT

d_call: .
v_call: TRBV19
j_call: TRBJ2-6
clone_size: many
cdr3_aa: CASKYSGANVLTF
cdr3_nt: TGTGCCAGTAAATACTCTGGGGCCAACGTCCTGACTTTC

d_call: .
v_call: TRBV19
j_call: TRBJ2-1
clone_size: few
cdr3_aa: CASSIGAGGHNEQFF
cdr3_nt: TGTGCCAGTAGTATAGGAGCGGGCGGCCACAATGAGCAGTTCTTC

d_call: .
v_call: TRBV27
j_call: TRBJ2-7
clone_size: .
cdr3_aa: CASSLSGQGGYEQYF
cdr3_nt: TGTGCCAGCAGTTTATCGGGGCAGGGAGGCTACGAGCAGTACTTC

d_call: .
v_call: TRBV11-2
j_call: TRBJ2-7
clone_size: .
cdr3_aa: CASSLTRLEDEQYF
cdr3_nt: TGTGCCAGCAGCTTAACGAGGTTAGAGGACGAGCAGTACTTC

d_call: TRBD2
v_call: TRBV7-6
j_call: TRBJ2-1
clone_size: .
cdr3_aa: CASSPNSGGSYNEQFF
cdr3_nt: TGTGCCAGCAGCCCAAATAGCGGGGGGTCGTACAATGAGCAGTTCTTC

d_call: .
v_call: TRBV15
j_call: TRBJ1-5
clone_size: once
cdr3_aa: CATGAGDNSNQPQHF
cdr3_nt: TGTGCCACTGGAGCAGGGGACAATAGCAATCAGCCCCAGCATTTT

d_call: .
v_call: TRBV11-2
j_call: TRBJ1-1
clone_size: .
cdr3_aa: CASSRRTMAFF
cdr3_nt: TGTGCCAGCAGCCGTAGAACTATGGCTTTCTTT

d_call: .
v_call: TRBV18
j_call: TRBJ2-2
clone_size: .
cdr3_aa: CASSGILGELFF
cdr3_nt: TGTGCCAGCTCCGGGATCCTCGGGGAGCTGTTTTTT

d_call: TRBD2
v_call: TRBV7-9
j_call: TRBJ2-1
clone_size: many
cdr3_aa: CASSLSGSNYNEQFF
cdr3_nt: TGTGCCAGCAGTTTAAGCGGGAGTAACTACAATGAGCAGTTCTTC

d_call: TRBD2
v_call: TRBV2
j_call: TRBJ2-5
clone_size: .
cdr3_aa: CASSSGASGGTETQYF
cdr3_nt: TGTGCCAGCAGTTCAGGGGCTAGCGGGGGAACAGAGACCCAGTACTTC